The 17 T cell receptor beta chains in this list originate from one sample, sequenced in a study of T cell changes during pregnancy in multiple sclerosis. Data came from immunoSEQ multiplex PCR; TCRdb stores just in-frame clones and leaves some out. The table records roughly 79,000 clones, 93% of them present only once. Source: peripheral blood, taken in the second trimester of pregnancy. The receptors derive from a female donor in good health, enrolled as a control in a pregnancy study.

In the case of this clone: Other DNA sequences from this sample encode an identical CDR3 as well. This sequence joins TRBV27 and TRBJ2-7, with a weak D call TRBD2 (5 bases). Germline CDR1 MNHEY, CDR2 SMNVEV (reference sequence). The CDR3 length is 11 residues. The ends were cut back, 2 bases at V and 6 bases at J, with 5 bases in the middle. CDR3 in amino acids: CASSLGSEQYF. CDR3 DNA: TGTGCCAGCAGTTTAGGGAGCGAGCAGTACTTC.

This chain uses TRBV27 with TRBJ2-5, with D perhaps TRBD1 (6 bases). The germline V and J ends were trimmed by 6 bases and 1 base, with 15 bases remaining between them. Germline V gives CDR1 MNHEY, CDR2 SMNVEV (reference sequence). The CDR3 covers 15 residues. This CDR3 is CASRDGQRLQETQYF. The CDR3, as DNA: TGTGCCAGCAGAGACGGACAGAGACTCCAAGAGACCCAGTACTTC.

This clone was seen once. The chain carries TRBV5-6 and TRBJ2-5; 9 bases align to TRBD1. The V gene end was trimmed by 2 bases and the J gene end by 0 bases; junction bases not matched to a gene: 8. Germline CDR1 and CDR2: SGHDT and YYEEEE. This CDR3 comprises 17 residues. This CDR3 is CASSFGQGRTDQETQYF. The CDR3 DNA is TGTGCCAGCAGCTTTGGACAGGGGCGAACGGACCAAGAGACCCAGTACTTC.

This rearrangement joins TRBV11-2 to TRBJ2-1; 9 nucleotides agree with TRBD2. CDR3 size: 16 residues. V lost 7 bases and J lost 5; bases outside the gene matches: 12. Germline V CDR1 and CDR2: SGHAT, FQNNGV. CDR3 sequence (DNA): TGTGCCAGCATCCTTCTGGGGCTAGCGGGGCACAATGAGCAGTTCTTC. Protein sequence: CASILLGLAGHNEQFF.

The chain employs TRBV9 and TRBJ2-4; 12 nucleotides match TRBD2. CDR1 SGDLS and CDR2 YYNGEE come from the germline V gene. The CDR3 is 16 amino acids. Germline trimming cut 0 bases from V and 6 bases from J; bases unmatched to any gene: 4. For the CDR3, the DNA is TGTGCCAGCAGCGTAGAGGCTAGCGGGGGGGCAAACATTCAGTACTTC. It codes for CASSVEASGGANIQYF.

V gene TRBV6-6 combines with J gene TRBJ1-4; 7 bases align to TRBD1. The V segment lost 2 bases and the J segment 4 bases; nucleotides outside the gene matches: 4. Germline V gives CDR1 MNHNY, CDR2 SVGAGI (reference sequence). This CDR3 is built from 15 residues. The CDR3: CASSYQTGINEKLFF. In nucleotides, the CDR3 is TGTGCCAGCAGTTACCAGACAGGGATTAATGAAAAACTGTTTTTT.

This rearrangement joins TRBV7-9 to TRBJ2-7; unclear D gene. Trimming removed 5 bases at V and 2 bases at J, with 7 bases between. Germline V gives CDR1 SEHNR, CDR2 FQNEAQ (reference sequence). This CDR3 region has 12 residues. The CDR3 DNA reads TGTGCCAGCAGCGAAACAGCCTACGAGCAGTACTTC. Encoded protein: CASSETAYEQYF. Supplemented by reference TRBV7-9 and TRBJ2-7, the full variable domain reads DTGVSQNPRHKITKRGQNVTFRCDPISEHNRLYWYRQTLGQGPEFLTYFQNEAQLEKSRLLSDRFSAERPKGSFSTLEIQRTEQGDSAMYLCASSETAYEQYFGPGTRLTVT.

This clone was seen just once. The chain has TRBV12-5 and TRBJ2-3; a weak D match, TRBD1 (6 bases). The V gene lost 7 bases and the J gene lost 6 bases, with 20 bases spanning the gap. In germline, CDR1 is LGHNT, CDR2 FRNRAP. The CDR3 is made up of 15 amino acids. DNA of the CDR3: TGTGCTAGTGTCTTTGGAGTAGGGGGAACGGATACGCAGTATTTT. It translates to CASVFGVGGTDTQYF.

The gene calls are TRBV29-1 and TRBJ1-1; TRBD1 aligns across 8 bases. CDR3 length: 14 residues. V dropped 4 bases and J dropped 5; count of bases not matched to a gene: 9. CDR1 and CDR2 (germline): SQVTM, ANQGSEA. In DNA, the CDR3 is TGCAGCGTTGCTCCTCAGGGGGCGGCGACTGAAGCTTTCTTT. It specifies CSVAPQGAATEAFF.

This clone was picked up one time. The chain employs TRBV9 and TRBJ2-3; D possibly corresponds to TRBD2 (7 bases). The CDR3 spans 13 residues. Trimming cost V 7 bases and J 2 bases, with 11 bases left between them. Germline CDR1 is SGDLS and CDR2 is YYNGEE. DNA for the CDR3: TGTGCCAGCCGGGGGGCCACCACAGATACGCAGTATTTT. This translates into CASRGATTDTQYF.

The DNA of the CDR3 is TGTGCCAGCAGCAGGCTAGCGGGGGGCGCAGATACGCAGTATTTT. This codes for CASSRLAGGADTQYF. The chain links TRBV7-6 to TRBJ2-3, with 11 bases matching TRBD2. The germline V gene has CDR1 SGHVS and CDR2 FNYEAQ. V lost 5 bases, J lost 4 bases, and 5 bases stayed unmatched. This CDR3 is 15 amino acids long.

The chain links TRBV5-6 to TRBJ2-3; the match to TRBD2 covers 8 bases. Per the germline V gene, CDR1 is SGHDT and CDR2 is YYEEEE. This CDR3 is built from 15 residues. Trimming at V came to 4 bases and at J to 0 bases, leaving 4 bases not matched to a gene. This chain's CDR3 is CASSRGGYSTDTQYF. The DNA for the CDR3 is TGTGCCAGCAGCCGGGGGGGGTACAGCACAGATACGCAGTATTTT.

The V gene is TRBV7-2, the J gene TRBJ2-3; 8 bases agree with TRBD2. This CDR3 has 16 amino acids. J lost 5 bases, V lost 1 base, and 8 bases had no gene match. From germline, CDR1 is SGHTA and CDR2 FQGNSA. Here the CDR3 DNA reads TGTGCCAGCAGCTTAGTATCCGGGGGGGCCGGAGATACGCAGTATTTT. It specifies CASSLVSGGAGDTQYF.

This clone appeared once. The chain links TRBV7-8 to TRBJ2-7, with 8 bases identical to TRBD1. V lost 5 bases, J lost 5 bases, and 8 bases stayed unmatched. The CDR3 sequence is 14 residues long. The V gene's germline CDR1 is SGHVS and CDR2 FQNEAQ. The chain's CDR3 is CASSIGQGWDEQYF. In DNA, the CDR3 is TGTGCCAGCAGCATCGGACAGGGATGGGACGAGCAGTACTTC.

The chain has TRBV11-2 and TRBJ1-2, with D possibly matching TRBD1 (5 bases). CDR3 length: 14 residues. Germline values: CDR1 SGHAT, CDR2 FQNNGV. Trimming pared 2 bases from V and 4 bases from J, leaving 11 bases between. The DNA for the CDR3 is TGTGCCAGCAGCTTAAACGAACAGGTCTATGGCTACACCTTC. Protein: CASSLNEQVYGYTF. The full variable domain, completed using reference TRBV11-2 and TRBJ1-2, is EAGVAQSPRYKIIEKRQSVAFWCNPISGHATLYWYQQILGQGPKLLIQFQNNGVVDDSQLPKDRFSAERLKGVDSTLKIQPAKLEDSAVYLCASSLNEQVYGYTFGSGTRLTVV.

The rearrangement joins TRBV27 to TRBJ1-1; D gene uncertain. The CDR3 runs 16 residues. V dropped 1 base and J dropped 0 bases, with 12 bases sitting between them. Looked up from germline, CDR1 is MNHEY and CDR2 is SMNVEV (reference sequence). The CDR3 here is CASSLYGGNMNTEAFF. Here the CDR3 DNA reads TGTGCCAGCAGTTTATACGGCGGAAACATGAACACTGAAGCTTTCTTT.

The chain recombines TRBV9 with TRBJ2-3; TRBD1 is a possible D gene (6 bases). Trimming took 2 bases from V and 4 from J, leaving 11 bases between them. Germline V CDR1 and CDR2: SGDLS, YYNGEE. The length of the CDR3 is 14 residues. In DNA form, the CDR3 reads TGTGCCAGCAGCGTGGACAGCTTGTCAGATACGCAGTATTTT. Translated: CASSVDSLSDTQYF. Based on the CDR3 plus reference TRBV9 and TRBJ2-3, the full variable domain is DSGVTQTPKHLITATGQRVTLRCSPRSGDLSVYWYQQSLDQGLQFLIQYYNGEERAKGNILERFSAQQFPDLHSELNLSSLELGDSALYFCASSVDSLSDTQYFGPGTRLTVL.